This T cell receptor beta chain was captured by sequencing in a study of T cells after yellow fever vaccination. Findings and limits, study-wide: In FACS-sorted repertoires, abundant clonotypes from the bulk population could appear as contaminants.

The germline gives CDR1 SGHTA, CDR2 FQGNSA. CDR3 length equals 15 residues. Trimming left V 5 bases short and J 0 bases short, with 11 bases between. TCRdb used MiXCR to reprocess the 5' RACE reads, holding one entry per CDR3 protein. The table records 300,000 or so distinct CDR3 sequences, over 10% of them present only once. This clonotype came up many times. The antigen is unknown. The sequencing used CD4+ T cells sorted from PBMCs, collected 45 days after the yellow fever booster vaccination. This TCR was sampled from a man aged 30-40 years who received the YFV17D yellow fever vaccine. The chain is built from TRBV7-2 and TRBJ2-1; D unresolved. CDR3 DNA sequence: TGTGCCAGCAGCCCTGGGCCCAGCTCCTACAATGAGCAGTTCTTC. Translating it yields CASSPGPSSYNEQFF.